The clone carrying this T cell receptor beta chain was recorded only once. The target antigen is unknown. Mouse germline and gene names are used. With the read ending 1 residue before the CDR3 end, the germline J gene is used to fill in that end. V was pared by 0 bases and J by 4 bases, with 14 bases between. The germline CDR1 and CDR2 sequences are SGHSN and HYEKVE. This CDR3 has 16 residues. The data originate from a study of tissue T cells after allogeneic stem cell transplantation. Study findings and constraints: Within patients, tissue anatomy strongly shaped TCR repertoire composition.

Time point reported: mouse harvest day 7 after allogeneic transplant. Mouse grafts combined 10^7 T-cell-depleted bone marrow cells with 10^6 splenic CD5+ T cells. B6 (H2b) cells into BALB/c (H2d) mice; tissues taken at day 7 or 14. Sequencing used immunoSEQ multiplex PCR; TCRdb keeps in-frame clones, though not all of them. The sample contains several thousand clones, around 50% of which appear only once. This chain connects TRBV12-1 to TRBJ2-2; D may be TRBD1 or TRBD2 (6 bases each). This receptor was identified in a female BALB/c mouse given C57BL/6 T cells with graft-versus-host disease after an allogeneic hematopoietic cell transplant. The sequencing sample was made of lymph node tissue. This CDR3 reads CASSLVGGAGTGQLYF. CDR3 DNA, as far as it was read: TGTGCCAGCTCTCTCGTTGGGGGCGCGGGCACCGGGCAGCTCTAC. Combining the CDR3 with reference TRBV12-1 and TRBJ2-2 gives the whole variable domain DSGVVQSPRHIIKEKGGRSVLTCIPISGHSNVVWYQQTLGKELKFLIQHYEKVERDKGFLPSRFSVQQFDDYHSEMNMSALELEDSAMYFCASSLVGGAGTGQLYFGEGSKLTVL.